This T cell receptor beta chain was recorded in a study of blood T cell repertoires in COVID-19. As originally analysed: Quantification of nucleated cells was approximated via reference gene primer amplification. Using immunoSEQ multiplex PCR, the repertoire was profiled, and TCRdb retains in-frame clones only, with some absent. That table furnishes V, J and clone size, whereas the DNA furnished D and trimming. The top ten hold approximately 1.9% of the sample, which has some 250,000 clones, approximately 85% seen once. The V gene lost 2 bases and the J gene lost 0 bases, with 2 bases spanning the gap. This CDR3 is built from 14 residues. CDR1 and CDR2 from the germline V gene are MNHEY and SMNVEV (reference sequence). Resolution of symptoms, clearance, or two negative PCRs was present in recovered Cohort 3 donors.

V and J are TRBV27 and TRBJ2-6; D is unresolved. This TCR came from a woman aged 50 to 60 who had recovered from COVID-19. Sequencing used PBMCs or T cells enriched from blood (not recorded which). CDR3 nucleotides: TGTGCCAGCAGTTTACTCTCTGGGGCCAACGTCCTGACTTTC. Its protein is CASSLLSGANVLTF.